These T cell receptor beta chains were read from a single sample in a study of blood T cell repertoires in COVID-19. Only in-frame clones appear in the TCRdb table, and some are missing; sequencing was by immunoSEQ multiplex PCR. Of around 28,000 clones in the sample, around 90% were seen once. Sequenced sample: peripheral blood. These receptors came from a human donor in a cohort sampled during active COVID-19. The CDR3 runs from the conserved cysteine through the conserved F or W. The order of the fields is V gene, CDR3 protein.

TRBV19	CASTAPGGWSGANVLTF
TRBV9	CASSVGLAGKDTQYF
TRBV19	CASSIRGQWGNQPQHF
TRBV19	CASSIGARVLTGELFF
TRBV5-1	CASKPATYNEQFF
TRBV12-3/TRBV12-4	CASSSSNSPLHF
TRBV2	CASSKPGQNYGYTF
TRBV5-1	CASSLDSFSYEQYF
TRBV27	CASSFRGTEAFF
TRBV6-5	CAGTKNRGRNYGYTF
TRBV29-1	CSVSPHYRAGEGYTF
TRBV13	CASSSRQGSNTEAFF
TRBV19	CASSIRDRDNSPLHF
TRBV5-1	CASSFPRGGQETQYF
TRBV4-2	CASSQEPSEAQYF
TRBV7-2	CASSLLGEGADNEKLFF
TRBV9	CASSVGQMNTGELFF
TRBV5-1	CASSLGGGQNYGYTF
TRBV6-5	CATLRTRSSETQYF
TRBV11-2	CASSLLRSNTEAFF
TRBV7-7	CASSPPRGGANRYEQYF
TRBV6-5	CASRLQGGYGYTF
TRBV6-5	CASSPRGSSYEQYF
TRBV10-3	CAISGGTAGGETQYF
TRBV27	CASSSGGEGTNYGYTF
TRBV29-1	CSVTTSTDTQYF
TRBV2	CASSEAPTGSGYTF
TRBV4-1	CASSHGGGFDEQYF
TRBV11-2	CASSPIRGGQGFGYTF
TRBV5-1	CASSAPLLAGDLTGELFF
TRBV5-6	CASSFAGGSTDTQYF
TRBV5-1	CASSLEPGQGIWRETQYF
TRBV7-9	CASSTRQGVDIYNEQFF
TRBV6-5	CASSYGQGVANYGYTF